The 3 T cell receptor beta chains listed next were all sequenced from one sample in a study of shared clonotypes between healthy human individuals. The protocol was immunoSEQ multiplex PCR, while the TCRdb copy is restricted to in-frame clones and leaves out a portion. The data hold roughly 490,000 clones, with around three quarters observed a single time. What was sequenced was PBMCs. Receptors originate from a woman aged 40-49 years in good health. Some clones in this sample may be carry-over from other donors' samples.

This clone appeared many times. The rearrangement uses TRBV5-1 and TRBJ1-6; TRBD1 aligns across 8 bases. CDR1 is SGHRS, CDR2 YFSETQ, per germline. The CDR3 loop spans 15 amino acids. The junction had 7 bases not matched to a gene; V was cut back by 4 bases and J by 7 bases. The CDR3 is CASSGPGQENSPLHF. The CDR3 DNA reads TGCGCCAGCAGCGGGCCGGGACAGGAGAATTCACCCCTCCACTTT. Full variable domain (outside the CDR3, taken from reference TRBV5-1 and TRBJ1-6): KAGVTQTPRYLIKTRGQQVTLSCSPISGHRSVSWYQQTPGQGLQFLFEYFSETQRNKGNFPGRFSGRQFSNSRSEMNVSTLELGDSALYLCASSGPGQENSPLHFGNGTRLTVT.

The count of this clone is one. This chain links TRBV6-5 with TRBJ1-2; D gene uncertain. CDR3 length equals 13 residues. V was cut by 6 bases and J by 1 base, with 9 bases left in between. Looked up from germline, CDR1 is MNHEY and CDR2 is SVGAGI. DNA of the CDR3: TGTGCCAGCAGCGAAGACGGTAACTATGGCTACACCTTC. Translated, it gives CASSEDGNYGYTF.

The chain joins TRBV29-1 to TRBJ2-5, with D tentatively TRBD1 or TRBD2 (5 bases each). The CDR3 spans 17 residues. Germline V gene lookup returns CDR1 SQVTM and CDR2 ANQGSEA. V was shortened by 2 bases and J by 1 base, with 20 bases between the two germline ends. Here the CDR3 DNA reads TGCAGCGTTGAATGGGACCCCCTCGACAAATTCCAAGAGACCCAGTACTTC. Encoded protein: CSVEWDPLDKFQETQYF.